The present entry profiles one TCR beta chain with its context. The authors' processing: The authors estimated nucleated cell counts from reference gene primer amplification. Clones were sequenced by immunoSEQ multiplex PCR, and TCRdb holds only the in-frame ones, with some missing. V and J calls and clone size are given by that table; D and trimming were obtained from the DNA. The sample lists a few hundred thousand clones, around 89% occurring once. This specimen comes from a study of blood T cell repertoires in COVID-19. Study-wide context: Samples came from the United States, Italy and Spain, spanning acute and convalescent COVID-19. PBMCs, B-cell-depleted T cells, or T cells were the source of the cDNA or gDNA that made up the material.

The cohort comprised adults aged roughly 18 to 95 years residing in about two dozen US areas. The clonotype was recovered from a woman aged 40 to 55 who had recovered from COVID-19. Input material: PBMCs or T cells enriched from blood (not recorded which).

The CDR3 sequence is CASSPRIGGGPLESPLHF. The DNA for the CDR3 is TGTGCCAGCAGCCCCCGGATCGGGGGGGGCCCTTTGGAATCACCCCTCCACTTT. The chain links TRBV7-9 to TRBJ1-6, with D possibly being TRBD1 (6 bases). The CDR3 runs 18 residues. The V and J ends lost 5 bases and 10 bases respectively, with 27 bases between them. Germline V gene data show CDR1 as SEHNR and CDR2 as FQNEAQ (reference sequence).